This T cell receptor beta chain stems from a study of tumor and adjacent non-tumor tissue in lung cancer. Study-wide background: Histology: around twelve adenocarcinoma, a couple of squamous cell carcinoma, 1 small cell lung cancer.

The library came from three nested PCR rounds adapted from ARM-PCR protocols. TCRdb reprocessed the multiplex PCR reads via MiXCR and lists one record per CDR3 protein. The sample lists about 68,000 distinct CDR3 sequences; 55% to 75% were seen once. No cell sorting was done before RNA was extracted from the tissue. This clonotype was counted only a few times. Its target is not known. At one boundary the junction diverges from the germline segment, which might be a read error. The CDR3 extends over 14 amino acids. Germline CDR1 is DFQATT and CDR2 is SNEGSKA (reference sequence). Points from the study as a whole: Tumor tissue had significantly higher TCR diversity than normal lung. Top 100 clones took a larger repertoire share in normal lung.

Specimen: lung tumor tissue. The rearrangement uses TRBV20-1 and TRBJ2-1, with TRBD2 identical over 11 bases. This sequence was found in a man in his forties or fifties with non-small cell lung cancer. The CDR3 region has the DNA TGCACTGCTAGAGATAGCGGGGGGGACCTTGAGCAGTTCTTC. This codes for CTARDSGGDLEQFF.